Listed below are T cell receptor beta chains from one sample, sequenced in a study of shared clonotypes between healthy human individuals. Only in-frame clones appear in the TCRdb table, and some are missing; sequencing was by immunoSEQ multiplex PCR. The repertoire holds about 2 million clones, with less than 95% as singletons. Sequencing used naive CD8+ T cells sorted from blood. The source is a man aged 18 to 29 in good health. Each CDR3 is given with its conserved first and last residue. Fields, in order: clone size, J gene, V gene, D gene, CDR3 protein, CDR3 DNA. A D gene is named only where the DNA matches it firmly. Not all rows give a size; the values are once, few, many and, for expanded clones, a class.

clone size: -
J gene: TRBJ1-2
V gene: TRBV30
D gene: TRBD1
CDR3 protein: CAWTSSRQGDYGYTF
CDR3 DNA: TGTGCCTGGACCTCATCGCGACAGGGTGACTATGGCTACACCTTC

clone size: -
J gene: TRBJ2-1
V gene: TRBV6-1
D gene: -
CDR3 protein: CASSVAKPNPYNEQFF
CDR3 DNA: TGTGCCAGCAGTGTCGCTAAACCCAATCCCTACAATGAGCAGTTCTTC

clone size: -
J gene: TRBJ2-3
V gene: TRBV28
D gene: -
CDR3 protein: CASSFPAELAHDTQYF
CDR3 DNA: TGTGCCAGCAGTTTTCCGGCGGAGTTAGCACATGATACGCAGTATTTT

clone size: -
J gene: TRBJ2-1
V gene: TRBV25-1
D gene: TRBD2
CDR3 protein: CASSLAGAYNEQFF
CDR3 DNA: TGTGCCAGCAGTCTAGCGGGAGCGTACAATGAGCAGTTCTTC

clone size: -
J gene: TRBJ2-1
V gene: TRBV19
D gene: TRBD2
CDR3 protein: CASSILLLAGGANEQFF
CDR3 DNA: TGTGCCAGTAGTATCCTCCTCCTAGCGGGAGGCGCCAATGAGCAGTTCTTC

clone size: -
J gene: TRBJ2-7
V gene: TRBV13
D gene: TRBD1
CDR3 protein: CASSSVGTGVSYEQYF
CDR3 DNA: TGTGCCAGCAGCTCCGTAGGGACAGGGGTCTCCTACGAGCAGTACTTC

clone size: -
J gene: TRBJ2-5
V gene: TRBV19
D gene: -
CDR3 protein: CASSHNFPATTGETQYF
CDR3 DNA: TGTGCCAGTAGCCACAATTTCCCAGCCACTACCGGGGAGACCCAGTACTTC

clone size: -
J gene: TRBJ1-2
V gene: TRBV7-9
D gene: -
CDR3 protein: CASSLVYSGGPNYGYTF
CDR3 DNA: TGTGCCAGCAGCTTAGTCTACTCGGGGGGCCCCAACTATGGCTACACCTTC

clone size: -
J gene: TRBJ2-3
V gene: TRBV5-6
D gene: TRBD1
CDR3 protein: CASSWGDRGNTDTQYF
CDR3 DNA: TGTGCCAGCAGCTGGGGGGACAGGGGCAACACAGATACGCAGTATTTT

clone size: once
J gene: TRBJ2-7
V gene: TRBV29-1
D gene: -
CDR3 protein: CSVEARENEQYF
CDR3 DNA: TGCAGCGTTGAGGCCAGGGAGAACGAGCAGTACTTC

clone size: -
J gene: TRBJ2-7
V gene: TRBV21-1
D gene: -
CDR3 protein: CASSKEPDRTYEQYF
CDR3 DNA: TGTGCCAGCAGCAAAGAGCCGGACCGCACCTACGAGCAGTACTTC

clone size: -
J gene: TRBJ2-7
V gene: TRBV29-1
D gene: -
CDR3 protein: CSVEPGEKSYEQYF
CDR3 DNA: TGCAGCGTTGAGCCCGGGGAGAAATCCTACGAGCAGTACTTC

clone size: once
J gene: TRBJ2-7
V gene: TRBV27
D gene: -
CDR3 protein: CASSSTDSPADEQYF
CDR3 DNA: TGTGCCAGCAGTTCCACCGACTCCCCGGCGGACGAGCAGTACTTC

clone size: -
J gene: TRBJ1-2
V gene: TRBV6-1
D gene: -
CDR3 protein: CASSDRYGYTF
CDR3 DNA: TGTGCCAGCAGTGATAGGTATGGCTACACCTTC

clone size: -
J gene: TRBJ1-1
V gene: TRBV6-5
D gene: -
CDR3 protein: CASYSRFSFF
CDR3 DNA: TGTGCCAGCTACTCCCGATTCTCTTTCTTT

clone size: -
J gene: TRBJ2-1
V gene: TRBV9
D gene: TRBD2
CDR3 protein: CASSVEAGGPIKNEQFF
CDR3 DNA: TGTGCCAGCAGCGTAGAAGCGGGAGGGCCGATTAAGAATGAGCAGTTCTTC

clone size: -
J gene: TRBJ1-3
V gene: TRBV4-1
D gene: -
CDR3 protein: CASSQGRGSGNTIYF
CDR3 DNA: TGCGCCAGCAGCCAAGGAAGGGGCTCTGGAAACACCATATATTTT

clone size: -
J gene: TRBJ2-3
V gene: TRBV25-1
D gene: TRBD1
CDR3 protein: CASSGDRGRLSDTQYF
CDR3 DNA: TGTGCCAGCAGTGGGGACAGGGGGCGCCTATCAGATACGCAGTATTTT

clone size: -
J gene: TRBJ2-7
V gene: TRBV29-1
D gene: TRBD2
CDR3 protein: CSVVGGSSYEQYF
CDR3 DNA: TGCAGCGTTGTAGGCGGGAGCTCCTACGAGCAGTACTTC

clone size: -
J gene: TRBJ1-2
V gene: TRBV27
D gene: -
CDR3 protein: CASSPLTDSYGYTF
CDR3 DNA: TGTGCCAGCAGTCCCCTCACCGACAGCTATGGCTACACCTTC

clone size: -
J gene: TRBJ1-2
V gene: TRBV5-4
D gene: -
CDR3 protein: CASSLVDTQTNYGYTF
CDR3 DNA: TGTGCCAGCAGCTTGGTAGATACACAGACTAACTATGGCTACACCTTC

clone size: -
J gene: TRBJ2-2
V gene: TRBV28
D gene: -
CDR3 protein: CASSFWGSTTGELFF
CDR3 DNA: TGTGCCAGCAGTTTCTGGGGCTCCACGACCGGGGAGCTGTTTTTT

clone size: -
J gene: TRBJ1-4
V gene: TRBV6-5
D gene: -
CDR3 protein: CASSFGVSYEKLFF
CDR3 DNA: TGTGCCAGCAGTTTCGGGGTCAGTTATGAAAAACTGTTTTTT

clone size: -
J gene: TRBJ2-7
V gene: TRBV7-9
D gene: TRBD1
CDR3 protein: CASSYWTGGAYEQYF
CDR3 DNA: TGTGCCAGCAGCTATTGGACAGGGGGGGCCTACGAGCAGTACTTC

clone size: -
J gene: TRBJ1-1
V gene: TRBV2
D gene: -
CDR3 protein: CASSEEQGLNTEAFF
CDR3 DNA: TGTGCCAGCAGTGAAGAACAGGGCCTCAACACTGAAGCTTTCTTT

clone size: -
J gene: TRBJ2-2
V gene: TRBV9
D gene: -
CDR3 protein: CASSVDHTGELFF
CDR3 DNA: TGTGCCAGCAGCGTAGATCACACCGGGGAGCTGTTTTTT

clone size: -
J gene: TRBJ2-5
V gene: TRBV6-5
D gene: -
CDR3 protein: CASSYSAVGETQYF
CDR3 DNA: TGTGCCAGCAGTTACTCGGCTGTCGGCGAGACCCAGTACTTC

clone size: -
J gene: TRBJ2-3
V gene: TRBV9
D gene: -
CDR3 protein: CASSSSQLAGSVSF
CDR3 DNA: TGTGCCAGCAGCAGCTCGCAGCTCGCCGGGTCGGTATCGTTT

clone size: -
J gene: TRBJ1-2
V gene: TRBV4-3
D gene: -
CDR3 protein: CASSQDWSPRDGYTF
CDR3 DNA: TGCGCCAGCAGCCAAGATTGGTCCCCGAGAGATGGCTACACCTTC

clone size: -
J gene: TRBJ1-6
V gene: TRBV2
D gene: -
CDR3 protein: CASSDGRGLSPLHF
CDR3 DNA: TGTGCCAGCAGTGATGGACGGGGTCTGTCACCCCTCCACTTT

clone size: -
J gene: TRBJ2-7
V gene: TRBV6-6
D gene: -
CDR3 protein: CASSYSWQLSYEQYF
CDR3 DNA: TGTGCCAGCAGTTACTCGTGGCAGCTCTCCTACGAGCAGTACTTC

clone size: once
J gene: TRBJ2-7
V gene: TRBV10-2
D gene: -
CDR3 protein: CASSEVAYEQYF
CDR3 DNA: TGCGCCAGCAGTGAGGTAGCCTACGAGCAGTACTTC

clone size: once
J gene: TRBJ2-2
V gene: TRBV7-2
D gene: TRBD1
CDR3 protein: CASSYRGQATGELFF
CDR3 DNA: TGTGCCAGCAGTTACAGGGGGCAGGCCACCGGGGAGCTGTTTTTT

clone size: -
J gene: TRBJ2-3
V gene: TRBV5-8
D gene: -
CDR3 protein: CASGHPIGSDTQYF
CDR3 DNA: TGTGCCAGCGGGCACCCGATCGGTTCAGATACGCAGTATTTT

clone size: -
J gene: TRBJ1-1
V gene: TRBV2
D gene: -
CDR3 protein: CASSEEGSNEAFF
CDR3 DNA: TGTGCCAGCAGTGAAGAGGGCAGCAATGAAGCTTTCTTT

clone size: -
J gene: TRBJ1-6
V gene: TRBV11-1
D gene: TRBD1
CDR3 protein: CASSLDRGSNSPLHF
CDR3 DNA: TGTGCCAGCAGCTTGGACAGGGGGAGTAATTCACCCCTCCACTTT

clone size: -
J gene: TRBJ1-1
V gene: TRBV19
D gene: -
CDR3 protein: CASSIDQEAAEAFF
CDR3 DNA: TGTGCCAGTAGTATAGATCAGGAGGCGGCTGAAGCTTTCTTT

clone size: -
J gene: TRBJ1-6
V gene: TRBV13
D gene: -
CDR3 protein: CASSLAPGTSPLHF
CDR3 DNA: TGTGCCAGCAGCTTAGCGCCAGGGACTTCACCCCTCCACTTT

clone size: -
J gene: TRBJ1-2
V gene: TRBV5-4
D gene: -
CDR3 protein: CASSGHRLPDGYTF
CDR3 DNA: TGTGCCAGCAGCGGGCACAGGCTACCCGATGGCTACACCTTC

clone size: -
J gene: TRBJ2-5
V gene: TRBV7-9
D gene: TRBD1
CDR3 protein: CASSVGQGAETQYF
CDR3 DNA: TGTGCCAGCAGCGTCGGACAGGGTGCAGAGACCCAGTACTTC

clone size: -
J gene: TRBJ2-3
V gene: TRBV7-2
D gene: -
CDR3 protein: CASSLGWASEGDTQYF
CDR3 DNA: TGTGCCAGCAGCTTAGGATGGGCTAGCGAAGGCGATACGCAGTATTTT

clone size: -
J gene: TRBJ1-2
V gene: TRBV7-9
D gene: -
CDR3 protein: CASSFEKLSLDNGYTF
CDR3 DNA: TGTGCCAGCAGCTTTGAAAAGTTATCTTTAGATAATGGCTACACCTTC

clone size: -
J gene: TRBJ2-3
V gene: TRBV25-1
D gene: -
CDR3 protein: CASSDTESSTDTQYF
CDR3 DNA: TGTGCCAGCAGTGACACAGAATCTAGCACAGATACGCAGTATTTT

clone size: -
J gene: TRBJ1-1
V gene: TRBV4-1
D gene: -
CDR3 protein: CASSRFSGEDTEAFF
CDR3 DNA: TGCGCCAGCAGCCGATTTTCAGGGGAGGATACTGAAGCTTTCTTT

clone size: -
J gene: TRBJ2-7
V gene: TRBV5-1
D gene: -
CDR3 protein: CASSITTGGAYEQYF
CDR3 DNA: TGCGCCAGCAGCATAACGACAGGCGGAGCCTACGAGCAGTACTTC

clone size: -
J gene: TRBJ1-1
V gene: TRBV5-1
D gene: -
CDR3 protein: CASSLTGINTEAFF
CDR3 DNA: TGCGCCAGCAGCTTGACAGGCATTAACACTGAAGCTTTCTTT

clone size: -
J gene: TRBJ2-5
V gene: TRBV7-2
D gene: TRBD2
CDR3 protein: CASSSAGGAQETQYF
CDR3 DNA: TGTGCCAGCAGCTCCGCCGGGGGGGCCCAAGAGACCCAGTACTTC

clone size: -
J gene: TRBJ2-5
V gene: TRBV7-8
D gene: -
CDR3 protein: CASSHFALGRETQYF
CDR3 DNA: TGTGCCAGCAGCCATTTCGCCCTAGGGAGAGAGACCCAGTACTTC

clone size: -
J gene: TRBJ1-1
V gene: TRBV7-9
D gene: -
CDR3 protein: CASSLWVGGQNTEAFF
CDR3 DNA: TGTGCCAGCAGCCTCTGGGTGGGGGGGCAAAACACTGAAGCTTTCTTT